The source of this T cell receptor (beta chain) is a study of blood T cell repertoires in COVID-19. Across the whole study: The United States, Italy and Spain were the sources of the acute and convalescent COVID-19 samples. T cells, B-cell-depleted T cells, or PBMCs supplied cDNA or gDNA.

Per the authors' pipeline: Reference gene primer amplification gave estimated nucleated cell counts. Assay: immunoSEQ multiplex PCR; the TCRdb copy retains only in-frame clones and omits some. Clone size and V and J calls were adopted from that table, with D and trimming inferred from the DNA. The sample has some 180,000 clones; about nine tenths are singletons. Seattle patients were enrolled during active infection and followed longitudinally. V was trimmed by 4 bases and J by 0 bases, leaving 3 bases between them. Germline-derived CDR1 and CDR2 are SNHLY and FYNNEI. This CDR3 spans 12 amino acids. The chain couples TRBV2 to TRBJ1-1; no reliable D call. This TCR was sampled from a young man with COVID-19, enrolled during active disease. What was sequenced was peripheral blood. The CDR3 sequence is CASSAVNTEAFF. The CDR3 bases are TGTGCCAGCAGTGCGGTGAACACTGAAGCTTTCTTT. The variable domain in full, completed from reference TRBV2 and TRBJ1-1, reads EPEVTQTPSHQVTQMGQEVILRCVPISNHLYFYWYRQILGQKVEFLVSFYNNEISEKSEIFDDQFSVERPDGSNFTLKIRSTKLEDSAMYFCASSAVNTEAFFGQGTRLTVV.